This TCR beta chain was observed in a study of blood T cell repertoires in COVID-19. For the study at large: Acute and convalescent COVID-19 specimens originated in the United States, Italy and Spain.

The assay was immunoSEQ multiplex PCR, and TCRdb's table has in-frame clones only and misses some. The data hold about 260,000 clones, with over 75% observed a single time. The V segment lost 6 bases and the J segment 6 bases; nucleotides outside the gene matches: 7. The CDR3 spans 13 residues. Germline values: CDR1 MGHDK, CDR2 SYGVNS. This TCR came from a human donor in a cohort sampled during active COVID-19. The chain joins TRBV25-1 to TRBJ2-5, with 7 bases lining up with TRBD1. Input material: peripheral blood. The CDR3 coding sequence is TGTGCCAGCAGGGGGACAGAGCGTAAGACCCAGTACTTC. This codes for CASRGTERKTQYF.